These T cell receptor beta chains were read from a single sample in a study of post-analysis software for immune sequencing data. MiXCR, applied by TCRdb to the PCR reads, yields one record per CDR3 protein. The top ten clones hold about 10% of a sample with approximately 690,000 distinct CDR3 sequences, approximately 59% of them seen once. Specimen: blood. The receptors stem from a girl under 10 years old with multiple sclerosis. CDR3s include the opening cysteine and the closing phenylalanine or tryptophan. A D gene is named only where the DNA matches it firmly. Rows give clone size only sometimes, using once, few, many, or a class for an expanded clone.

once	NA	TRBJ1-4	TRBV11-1	TGTGCCAGCAGCTTATACGGCACGGGACAACTATCCCCTAGAAATAATGAAAAACTGTTTTTT	CASSLYGTGQLSPRNNEKLFF
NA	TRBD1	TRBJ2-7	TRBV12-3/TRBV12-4	TGTGCCAGCTCGGACAGGCGGTTTGACGAGCAGTACTTC	CASSDRRFDEQYF
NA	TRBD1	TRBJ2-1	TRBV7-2	TGTGCCAGCAGCTTAGCGGGGACAGGGGCCTACAATGAGCAGTTCTTC	CASSLAGTGAYNEQFF
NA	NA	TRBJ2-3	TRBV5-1	TGCGCCAGCAGCAGCGCGCCCCAGGGGACTAGCACAGATACGCAGTATTTT	CASSSAPQGTSTDTQYF
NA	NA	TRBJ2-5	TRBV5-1	TGCGCCAGCAGCTCGAGAACGGAGACCCAGTACTTC	CASSSRTETQYF
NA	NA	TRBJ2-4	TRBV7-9	TGTGCCAGCAGCTCCGACGGGAAGGGAAACATTCAGTACTTC	CASSSDGKGNIQYF
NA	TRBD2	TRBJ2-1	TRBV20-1	TGCAGTGCTAGAGTCAGCGGGGGGGTCGGTGAGCAGTTCTTC	CSARVSGGVGEQFF
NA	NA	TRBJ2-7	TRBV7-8	TGTGCCAGCAGCTTATCCCGGAACGAGCAGTACTTC	CASSLSRNEQYF
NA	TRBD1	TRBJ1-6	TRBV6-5	TGTGCCAGCAGTTACTCTCTCCAGGGGGCCTCCTATAATTCACCCCTCCACTTT	CASSYSLQGASYNSPLHF
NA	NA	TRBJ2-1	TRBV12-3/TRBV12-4	TGTGCCAGCAGTTTAGTGATGTCAGCACGGTCGAATGAGCAGTTCTTC	CASSLVMSARSNEQFF
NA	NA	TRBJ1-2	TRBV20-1	TGCAGTGCCACACAGAGAAACTATGGCTACACCTTC	CSATQRNYGYTF
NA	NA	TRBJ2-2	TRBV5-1	TGCGCCAGCAGCTCGGCTCTTTCGGGACTTCAGAACACCGGGGAGCTGTTTTTT	CASSSALSGLQNTGELFF
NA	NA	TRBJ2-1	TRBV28	TGTGCCAGCAGTAGACAGGCCAATGAGCAGTTCTTC	CASSRQANEQFF
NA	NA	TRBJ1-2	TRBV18	TGTGCCAGCTCACCGTCGACAGACCTTAACTATGGCTACACCTTC	CASSPSTDLNYGYTF
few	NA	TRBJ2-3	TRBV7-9	TGTGCCAGCAGCCAACCAACACATACGCAGTATTTT	CASSQPTHTQYF
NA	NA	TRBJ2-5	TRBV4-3	TGCGCCAGCAGTCTCCTCGGGGGCCTTGGGGAGACCCAGTACTTC	CASSLLGGLGETQYF
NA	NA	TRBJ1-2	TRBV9	TGTGCCAGCAGCGTAGAGGCACAGGCGAACTATGGCTACACCTTC	CASSVEAQANYGYTF
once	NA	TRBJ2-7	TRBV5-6	TGTGCCAGCAGCTTGCTTGCGGGACAACGGACCTACGAGCAGTACTTC	CASSLLAGQRTYEQYF
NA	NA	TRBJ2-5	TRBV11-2	TGTGCCAGCAGCTTAGGTCGACAGGGAGGGGAGACCCAGTACTTC	CASSLGRQGGETQYF
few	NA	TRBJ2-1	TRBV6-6	TGTGCCAGCAGTTACTCGGCACAGGGTAGCACCTACAATGAGCAGTTCTTC	CASSYSAQGSTYNEQFF
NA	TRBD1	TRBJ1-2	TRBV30	TGTGCCTGGAGTTCGACAGGGGGCTTATTTGGCTACACCTTC	CAWSSTGGLFGYTF
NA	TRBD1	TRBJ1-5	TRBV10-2	TGCGCCAGCGCTTCCGGGACAGGGGATCCCAATCAGCCCCAGCATTTT	CASASGTGDPNQPQHF
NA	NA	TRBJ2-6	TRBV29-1	TGCAGCGTTGTCGAGGGGTCTGGGGCCAACGTCCTGACTTTC	CSVVEGSGANVLTF
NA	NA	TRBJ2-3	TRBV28	TGTGCCAGCAGGTTAGGCTCAGGGTCGACGCAGTATTTT	CASRLGSGSTQYF
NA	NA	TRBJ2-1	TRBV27	TGTGCCAGCATGTACAGGCTTAGCTCCTACAATGAGCAGTTCTTC	CASMYRLSSYNEQFF
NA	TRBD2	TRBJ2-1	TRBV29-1	TGCAGCGTTGATACGGGCAGGGACTACAATGATGAGCAGTTCTTC	CSVDTGRDYNDEQFF
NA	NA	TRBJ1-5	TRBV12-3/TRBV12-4	TGTGCCAGCAGTCTCGGGGTTGGCCTGAATCAGCCCCAGCATTTT	CASSLGVGLNQPQHF
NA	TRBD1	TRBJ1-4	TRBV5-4	TGTGCCAGCAGCTGGGGACAGCGTAATGAAAAACTGTTTTTT	CASSWGQRNEKLFF
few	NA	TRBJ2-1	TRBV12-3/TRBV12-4	TGTGCCAGCAGTTTAACACAGGGAGAGAATGAGCAGTTCTTC	CASSLTQGENEQFF